This record looks at one TCR beta chain sequence and its context. The data originate from a study of cytomegalovirus exposure and HLA in healthy donors. V was shortened by 4 bases and J by 2 bases, with 6 bases between the two germline ends. Per germline, CDR1 SQVTM and CDR2 ANQGSEA. The CDR3 consists of 12 residues. Donors likely had unrecorded immune exposures despite being nominally healthy when sampled. Vbeta (60) and Jbeta (13) primers were used in the PCR. Sequenced by immunoSEQ multiplex PCR; TCRdb stores in-frame clones only, minus some. Among 150,000 to 200,000 clones listed, roughly 86% were seen once.

The source material was PBMCs. This TCR was recovered from a woman under 30 in good health and CMV-seronegative. V and J are TRBV29-1 and TRBJ2-4; D uncertain. The CDR3 DNA follows: TGCAGCGTTGTCGGGTCCAAAAACATTCAGTACTTC. Residues: CSVVGSKNIQYF. Full variable domain (rest looked up from reference TRBV29-1 and TRBJ2-4): SAVISQKPSRDICQRGTSLTIQCQVDSQVTMMFWYRQQPGQSLTLIATANQGSEATYESGFVIDKFPISRPNLTFSTLTVSNMSPEDSSIYLCSVVGSKNIQYFGAGTRLSVL.